The rows below give T cell receptor beta chains drawn from one sample of a study of beta chain features in type 1 diabetes. Produced via immunoSEQ multiplex PCR; TCRdb's table is partial and in-frame only. The sample carries some 240,000 clones, around 15% recorded once. Sequenced: naive CD4+ T cells from blood. Every receptor here comes from a man aged 25 to 45 with type 1 diabetes. CDR3s include the opening cysteine and the closing phenylalanine or tryptophan. A D gene is named only where the DNA matches it firmly. Clone size is not always given. Where it is, it says once, few, many or a class for expanded clones.

clone_size j_call v_call d_call cdr3_aa cdr3_nt
once TRBJ2-1 TRBV28 - CASRAYYNEQFF TGTGCCAGCAGAGCCTACTACAATGAGCAGTTCTTC
few TRBJ2-3 TRBV2 TRBD1 CASSPTGPTDTQYF TGTGCCAGCAGCCCGACAGGGCCAACAGATACGCAGTATTTT
few TRBJ2-5 TRBV7-9 - CASSLLGGRETQYF TGTGCCAGCAGCTTATTAGGCGGGCGAGAGACCCAGTACTTC
- TRBJ2-1 TRBV4-2 TRBD2 CASSQELAGEHEQFF TGTGCCAGCAGCCAAGAACTAGCGGGAGAGCATGAGCAGTTCTTC
few TRBJ2-5 TRBV6-6 TRBD2 CASSYSQAGGRETQYF TGTGCCAGCAGTTACTCTCAAGCGGGAGGTCGGGAGACCCAGTACTTC
- TRBJ2-1 TRBV4-2 - CASSREEHRDEQFF TGTGCCAGCAGCAGGGAGGAACACCGGGATGAGCAGTTCTTC
- TRBJ1-5 TRBV5-1 - CASSRDNSPNQPQHF TGCGCCAGCAGCCGGGACAATAGCCCCAATCAGCCCCAGCATTTT
- TRBJ2-1 TRBV5-1 - CASVRDQSYNEQFF TGCGCCAGCGTGCGGGACCAATCCTACAATGAGCAGTTCTTC
few TRBJ2-3 TRBV29-1 TRBD1 CSLTGGGTDTQYF TGCAGTTTGACAGGGGGTGGCACAGATACGCAGTATTTT
few TRBJ2-3 TRBV4-2 TRBD2 CASSQPKGLAGGSADTQYF TGTGCCAGCAGCCAACCGAAGGGACTAGCGGGAGGTAGCGCAGATACGCAGTATTTT
few TRBJ1-2 TRBV6-6 - CASTNGRVGGYTF TGTGCCAGCACCAACGGCAGGGTGGGAGGCTACACCTTC
- TRBJ2-7 TRBV28 - CASSLWGEQYF TGTGCCAGCAGTTTATGGGGGGAGCAGTACTTC
many TRBJ1-5 TRBV30 - CAWSVVNNQPQHF TGTGCCTGGAGTGTAGTGAACAATCAGCCCCAGCATTTT
few TRBJ2-1 TRBV14 - CASSQGTVVGEQFF TGTGCCAGCAGCCAAGGGACAGTTGTAGGTGAGCAGTTCTTC
few TRBJ2-5 TRBV7-2 - CASSFGRLETQYF TGTGCCAGCAGCTTCGGCCGGTTGGAGACCCAGTACTTC
- TRBJ1-1 TRBV27 - CASSLKENTEAFF TGTGCCAGCAGTTTAAAGGAGAACACTGAAGCTTTCTTT
- TRBJ2-3 TRBV7-3 - CASSPARGSTDTQYF TGTGCCAGCAGCCCGGCACGGGGGAGCACAGATACGCAGTATTTT
few TRBJ2-7 TRBV4-1 - CASSQGLGYEQYF TGCGCCAGCAGCCAGGGACTCGGCTACGAGCAGTACTTC
- TRBJ2-2 TRBV2 TRBD1 CANQEDRPDANTGELFF TGTGCCAACCAAGAGGACAGGCCGGACGCGAACACCGGGGAGCTGTTTTTT
- TRBJ2-3 TRBV30 TRBD2 CAWSVTGLVYTDTQYF TGTGCCTGGAGTGTAACCGGACTAGTGTACACAGATACGCAGTATTTT
- TRBJ2-1 TRBV4-2 TRBD2 CASSQGPPGLADNEQFF TGTGCCAGCAGCCAAGGACCACCGGGACTAGCGGACAATGAGCAGTTCTTC
few TRBJ2-7 TRBV6-5 - CASSYSRNYEQYF TGTGCCAGCAGTTACTCTAGGAATTACGAGCAGTACTTC
few TRBJ2-1 TRBV6-4 - CASKWDSSSYNEQFF TGTGCCAGCAAATGGGACTCGAGCTCCTACAATGAGCAGTTCTTC
few TRBJ2-1 TRBV7-2 TRBD2 CASSKGLAVTYNEQFF TGTGCCAGCAGCAAGGGACTAGCGGTCACCTACAATGAGCAGTTCTTC
- TRBJ2-5 TRBV29-1 - CSVDSEGFVQETQYF TGCAGCGTTGATTCGGAGGGTTTTGTCCAAGAGACCCAGTACTTC
- TRBJ2-1 TRBV5-1 - CASSQNPVPNEQFF TGCGCCAGCAGTCAGAATCCCGTCCCCAATGAGCAGTTCTTC
few TRBJ2-5 TRBV29-1 TRBD1 CSVSPGQGGQETQYF TGCAGCGTTAGTCCGGGACAGGGGGGGCAAGAGACCCAGTACTTC
- TRBJ2-1 TRBV7-9 TRBD2 CASSGGAYNEQFF TGTGCCAGTAGCGGGGGAGCCTACAATGAGCAGTTCTTC
few TRBJ2-2 TRBV10-3 - CAISEARYTGELFF TGTGCCATCAGTGAGGCCAGGTACACCGGGGAGCTGTTTTTT
few TRBJ2-2 TRBV9 - CASSVRGNTGELFF TGTGCCAGCAGCGTCCGGGGGAACACCGGGGAGCTGTTTTTT
few TRBJ2-1 TRBV29-1 - CSVAGSSYNEQFF TGCAGCGTTGCGGGCAGCTCCTACAATGAGCAGTTCTTC
- TRBJ2-3 TRBV30 TRBD2 CAWSLGLAGAGDTQYF TGTGCCTGGAGTCTGGGACTAGCGGGAGCCGGAGATACGCAGTATTTT
- TRBJ2-1 TRBV7-9 TRBD2 CASSPPGLGLFF TGTGCCAGCAGCCCCCCGGGACTAGGATTGTTCTTC
once TRBJ2-3 TRBV2 TRBD1 CASSRDRTDTQYF TGTGCCAGCAGTCGGGACAGAACAGATACGCAGTATTTT
few TRBJ2-7 TRBV25-1 TRBD1 CASSEAWTGGIYEQYF TGTGCCAGCAGTGAAGCGTGGACAGGGGGCATCTACGAGCAGTACTTC
- TRBJ2-6 TRBV9 - CASSVESGANVLTF TGTGCCAGCAGCGTAGAGTCTGGGGCCAACGTCCTGACTTTC
- TRBJ2-7 TRBV10-3 - CAISESGGSYEQYF TGTGCCATCAGTGAGTCCGGGGGCTCCTACGAGCAGTACTTC
- TRBJ2-3 TRBV7-9 TRBD2 CASSLERGTSGSTDTQYF TGTGCCAGCAGCTTAGAAAGAGGGACTAGCGGGAGCACAGATACGCAGTATTTT
- TRBJ2-7 TRBV4-1 - CASSRSVGPQAHEQYF TGCGCCAGCAGCCGTTCAGTGGGACCTCAGGCCCACGAGCAGTACTTC
- TRBJ2-5 TRBV7-2 - CASSFNGARETQYF TGTGCCAGCAGCTTCAATGGGGCCAGAGAGACCCAGTACTTC
few TRBJ2-1 TRBV19 TRBD1 CASSRQGANHEQFF TGTGCCAGTAGTAGACAGGGGGCTAACCATGAGCAGTTCTTC
- TRBJ2-7 TRBV7-9 TRBD2 CASSSGTSLDEQYF TGTGCCAGCAGCTCCGGGACTAGCCTGGACGAGCAGTACTTC
- TRBJ1-2 TRBV30 - CAWSPQSAVGYTF TGTGCCTGGAGTCCTCAGTCAGCTGTTGGCTACACCTTC
- TRBJ2-3 TRBV9 TRBD1 CASSPTGGSDTQYF TGTGCCAGCAGCCCAACAGGGGGCTCAGATACGCAGTATTTT
- TRBJ2-7 TRBV29-1 - CSVGLYTPYEQYF TGCAGCGTGGGGTTATACACTCCCTACGAGCAGTACTTC
few TRBJ2-1 TRBV14 - CASSQREYNEQFF TGTGCCAGCAGCCAACGAGAGTACAATGAGCAGTTCTTC
- TRBJ2-1 TRBV5-4 TRBD2 CASSLVIAGDEQFF TGTGCCAGCAGCTTGGTAATAGCGGGAGATGAGCAGTTCTTC
few TRBJ2-3 TRBV27 - CASSPVWAGFTDTQYF TGTGCCAGCAGCCCCGTTTGGGCAGGATTTACAGATACGCAGTATTTT
few TRBJ1-2 TRBV7-6 TRBD1 CASGTTMTGTGYTF TGTGCCAGCGGTACTACCATGACAGGGACAGGCTACACCTTC
few TRBJ2-7 TRBV27 TRBD1 CASSADRNTYEQYF TGTGCCAGCAGTGCGGACAGGAATACCTACGAGCAGTACTTC
- TRBJ2-1 TRBV27 TRBD1 CASSRDSSYNEQFF TGTGCCAGCAGCCGGGACAGCTCCTACAATGAGCAGTTCTTC
few TRBJ2-7 TRBV29-1 - CSVVGHSNSYEQYF TGCAGCGTTGTGGGGCACTCTAACTCCTACGAGCAGTACTTC
few TRBJ1-2 TRBV2 - CANPTGLGGYTF TGTGCCAACCCGACAGGACTCGGTGGCTACACCTTC
- TRBJ2-7 TRBV15 - CATSRDGTRTGIYEQYF TGTGCCACCAGCAGAGACGGCACTCGAACAGGGATCTACGAGCAGTACTTC
- TRBJ2-7 TRBV7-2 TRBD2 CASSQASSGTYEQYF TGTGCCAGCAGCCAGGCGTCTAGCGGGACCTACGAGCAGTACTTC
few TRBJ2-7 TRBV29-1 TRBD2 CSGRTSADEQYF TGCAGCGGCCGGACTAGCGCCGACGAGCAGTACTTC